This T cell receptor (beta chain) was profiled in a study of blood T cell repertoires in COVID-19 (dated by TCRdb to the early 2020s). Background on the whole study: Collaborator samples came from the United States, Italy and Spain and covered acute and convalescent phases of COVID-19. Where HLA class I and class II types were available, the types were taken from metadata supplied by the sample provider, not from assay-based typing. The repertoires were released in a freely available public database intended as a resource for research on the immune response to SARS-CoV-2. The samples were drawn from the first 160 participants of the ongoing ImmuneRACE study and from some 1,300 subjects provided by 6 global collaborators. The prospective study material was composed of cDNA or gDNA derived from T cells, B-cell-depleted T cells, or PBMCs. Sample metadata almost always included a de-identified subject ID, COVID-19 status, age in years and sex. The dataset comprised deeply sampled blood TCRbeta repertoires from subjects exposed to, actively infected with, or recovered from COVID-19. The research as a whole found: The quantity of clinical and demographic metadata differed by source and by participant and was supplied without curation.

The germline V gene (reference sequence) supplies CDR1 DFQATT and CDR2 SNEGSKA. The CDR3 spans 14 residues, from the cysteine through the phenylalanine. Just CDR3 DNA is preserved here, 42 bases in frame from base 1. V is cut by 3 bases and J by 1 base, and the space between the germline ends is 10 bases. TCRbeta CDR3 regions were amplified from genomic DNA by means of the immunoSEQ Assay, a bias-controlled multiplex PCR. The authors' pipeline ran thus. The number of nucleated cells in each sample was estimated by amplification of reference gene primers within the assay. To quantify the absolute abundance of each unique TCRbeta CDR3 rearrangement, sequence reads were collapsed and filtered. For each sample, productive Simpson clonality was calculated by taking the square root of Simpson's diversity index across productive rearrangements. As stored in TCRdb, this immuneACCESS dataset retains in-frame rearrangements with V and J assigned. A fraction of the clones does not appear; measured against another copy, unresolved V genes explain less than half of the discrepancy, and the remainder lacks a known reason. Clone size and V and J calls were adopted from that table, with D and trimming inferred from the DNA. In all, the sample holds about 210,000 clones, and 86% of those were seen once. The ten largest clones represent about 6% of the sample.

Concerning this clone: Its antigen remains undetermined. No much larger clonotype is one base removed from it; base qualities were not supplied.

Enrolling through a virtual design, the prospective study's participants ranged in age from roughly 18 to 100 years and lived across roughly 23 United States geographic areas. In the prospective study, cohorts were assigned on the basis of participant-reported clinical history obtained from a screening survey and a study questionnaire. Mobile phlebotomists in the prospective study collected whole blood, serum and a nasopharyngeal or oropharyngeal swab from every participant. Participants in the prospective study had the option to provide additional blood draws and questionnaires over a 2-month period. Before DNA extraction, blood samples from the prospective study were shipped at room temperature or frozen.

Recombination joined TRBV20-1 with TRBJ1-5; a confident D gene designation cannot be given. The specimen was PBMCs or T cells enriched from blood (not recorded which). This TCR was sampled from a man in his forties with acute COVID-19. The CDR3 protein is CSASPDISNQPQHF. The DNA sequence is given as TGCAGTGCTAGTCCAGATATAAGCAATCAGCCCCAGCATTTT.